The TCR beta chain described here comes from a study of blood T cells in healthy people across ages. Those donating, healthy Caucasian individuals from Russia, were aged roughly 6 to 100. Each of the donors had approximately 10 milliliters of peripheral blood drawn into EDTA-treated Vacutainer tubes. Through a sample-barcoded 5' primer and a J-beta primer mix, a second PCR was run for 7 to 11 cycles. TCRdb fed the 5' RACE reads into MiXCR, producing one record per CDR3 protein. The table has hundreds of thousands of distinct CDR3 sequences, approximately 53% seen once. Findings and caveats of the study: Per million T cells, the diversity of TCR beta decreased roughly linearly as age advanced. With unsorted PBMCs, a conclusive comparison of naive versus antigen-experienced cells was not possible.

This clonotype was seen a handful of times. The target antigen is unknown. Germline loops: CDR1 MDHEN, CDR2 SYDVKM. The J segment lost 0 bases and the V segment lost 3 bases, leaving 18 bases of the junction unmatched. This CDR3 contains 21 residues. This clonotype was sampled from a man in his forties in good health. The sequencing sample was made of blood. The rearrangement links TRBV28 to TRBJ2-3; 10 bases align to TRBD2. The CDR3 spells CASSFRPFWTSGSTSTDTQYF. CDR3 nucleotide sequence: TGTGCCAGCAGTTTCCGGCCTTTTTGGACTAGCGGAAGTACTAGCACAGATACGCAGTATTTT.